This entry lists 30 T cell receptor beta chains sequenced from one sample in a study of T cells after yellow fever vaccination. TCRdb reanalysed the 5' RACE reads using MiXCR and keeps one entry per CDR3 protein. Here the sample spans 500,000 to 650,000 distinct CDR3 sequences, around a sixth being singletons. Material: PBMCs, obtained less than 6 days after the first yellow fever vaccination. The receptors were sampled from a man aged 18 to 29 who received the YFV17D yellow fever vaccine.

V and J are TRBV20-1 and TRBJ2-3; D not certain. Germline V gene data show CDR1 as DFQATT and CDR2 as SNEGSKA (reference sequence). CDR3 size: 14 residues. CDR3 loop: CISGRAPSTDTQYF. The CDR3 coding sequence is TGCATCTCGGGCCGGGCTCCTAGCACAGATACGCAGTATTTT.

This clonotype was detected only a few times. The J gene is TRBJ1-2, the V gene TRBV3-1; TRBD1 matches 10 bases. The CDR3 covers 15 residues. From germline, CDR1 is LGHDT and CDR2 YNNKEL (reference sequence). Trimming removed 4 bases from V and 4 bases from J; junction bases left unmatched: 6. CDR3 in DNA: TGTGCCAGCAGCCGACAGGGGGCGGAAAGCTATGGCTACACCTTC. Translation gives CASSRQGAESYGYTF.

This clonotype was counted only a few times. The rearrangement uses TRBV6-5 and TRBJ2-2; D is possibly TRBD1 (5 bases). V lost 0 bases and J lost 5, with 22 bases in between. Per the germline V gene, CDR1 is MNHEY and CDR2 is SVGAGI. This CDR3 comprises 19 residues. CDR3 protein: CASSYSPMAGNLGTGELFF. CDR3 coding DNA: TGTGCCAGCAGTTACTCCCCCATGGCAGGGAACCTAGGGACCGGGGAGCTGTTTTTT.

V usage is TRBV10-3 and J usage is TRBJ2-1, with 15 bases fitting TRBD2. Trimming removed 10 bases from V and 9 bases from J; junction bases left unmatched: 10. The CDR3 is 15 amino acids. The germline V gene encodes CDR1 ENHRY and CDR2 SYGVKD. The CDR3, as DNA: TGTGCCACCGCTCGGACTAGCGGGGGGGAGAGTGAGCAGTTCTTC. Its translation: CATARTSGGESEQFF.

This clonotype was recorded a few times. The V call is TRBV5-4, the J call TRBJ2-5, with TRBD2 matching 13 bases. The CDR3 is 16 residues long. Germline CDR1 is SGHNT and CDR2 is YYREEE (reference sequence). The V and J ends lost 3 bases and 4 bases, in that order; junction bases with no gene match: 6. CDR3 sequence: CASSSGTSGAGETQYF. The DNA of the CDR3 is TGTGCCAGCAGCTCGGGGACTAGCGGGGCGGGAGAGACCCAGTACTTC.

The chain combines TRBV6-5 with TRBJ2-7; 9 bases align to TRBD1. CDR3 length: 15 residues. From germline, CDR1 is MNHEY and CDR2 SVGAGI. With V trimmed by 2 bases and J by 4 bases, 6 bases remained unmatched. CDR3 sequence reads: CASSYGRDRVYEQYF. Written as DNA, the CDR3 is TGTGCCAGCAGTTACGGCCGGGACAGGGTGTACGAGCAGTACTTC.

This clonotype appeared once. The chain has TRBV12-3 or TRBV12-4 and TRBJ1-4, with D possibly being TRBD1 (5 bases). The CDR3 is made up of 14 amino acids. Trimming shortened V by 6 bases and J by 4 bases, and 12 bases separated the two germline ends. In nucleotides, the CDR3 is TGTGCCAGCAGCGCCGGGACCCTTAATGAAAAACTGTTTTTT. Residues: CASSAGTLNEKLFF.

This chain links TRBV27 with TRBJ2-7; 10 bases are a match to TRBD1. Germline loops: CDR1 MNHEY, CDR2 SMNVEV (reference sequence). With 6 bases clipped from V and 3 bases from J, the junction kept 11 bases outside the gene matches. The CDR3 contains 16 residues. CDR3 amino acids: CASRIGGTGDYYEQYF. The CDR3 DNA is TGTGCCAGCAGGATCGGGGGGACAGGGGATTACTACGAGCAGTACTTC.

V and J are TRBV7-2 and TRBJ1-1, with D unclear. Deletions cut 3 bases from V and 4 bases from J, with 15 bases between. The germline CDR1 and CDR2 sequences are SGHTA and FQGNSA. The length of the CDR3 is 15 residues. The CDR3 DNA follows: TGTGCCAGCAGCTTTGGCGTTAACCTGGGCACTGAAGCTTTCTTT. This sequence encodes CASSFGVNLGTEAFF.

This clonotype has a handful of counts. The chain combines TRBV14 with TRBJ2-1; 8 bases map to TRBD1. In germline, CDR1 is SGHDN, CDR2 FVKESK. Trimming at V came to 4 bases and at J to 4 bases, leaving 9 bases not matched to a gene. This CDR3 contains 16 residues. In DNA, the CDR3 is TGTGCCAGCAGCCTAAACAGGGGGGTGTGGTACAATGAGCAGTTCTTC. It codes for CASSLNRGVWYNEQFF.

CDR3 in DNA: TGTGCCAGCAGCGCCGGACAGGGGAGAACAGATACGCAGTATTTT. Protein sequence: CASSAGQGRTDTQYF. This chain links TRBV9 with TRBJ2-3; 9 bases map to TRBD1. V dropped 3 bases and J dropped 3; count of bases not matched to a gene: 5. CDR3 size: 15 residues. Germline CDR1 SGDLS, CDR2 YYNGEE.

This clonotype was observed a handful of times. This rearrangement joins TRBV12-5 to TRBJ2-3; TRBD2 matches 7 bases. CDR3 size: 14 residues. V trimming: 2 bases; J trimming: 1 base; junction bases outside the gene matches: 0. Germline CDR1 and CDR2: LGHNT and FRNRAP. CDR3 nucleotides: TGTGCTAGTGGTTTGCGGGGGGGCACAGATACGCAGTATTTT. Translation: CASGLRGGTDTQYF.

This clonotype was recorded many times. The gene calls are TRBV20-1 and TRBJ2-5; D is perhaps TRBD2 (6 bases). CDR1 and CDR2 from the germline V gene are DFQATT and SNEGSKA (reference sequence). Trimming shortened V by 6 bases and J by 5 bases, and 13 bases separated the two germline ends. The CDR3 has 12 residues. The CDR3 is CSATGVAETQYF. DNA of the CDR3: TGCAGTGCAACGGGGGTGGCGGAGACCCAGTACTTC.

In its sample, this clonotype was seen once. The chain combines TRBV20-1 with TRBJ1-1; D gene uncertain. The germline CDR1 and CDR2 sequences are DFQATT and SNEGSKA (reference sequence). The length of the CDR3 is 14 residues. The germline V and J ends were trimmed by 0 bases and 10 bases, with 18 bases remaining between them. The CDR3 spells CSARDSPRALGAFF. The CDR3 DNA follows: TGCAGTGCTAGAGATAGCCCCCGCGCCTTGGGAGCTTTCTTT.

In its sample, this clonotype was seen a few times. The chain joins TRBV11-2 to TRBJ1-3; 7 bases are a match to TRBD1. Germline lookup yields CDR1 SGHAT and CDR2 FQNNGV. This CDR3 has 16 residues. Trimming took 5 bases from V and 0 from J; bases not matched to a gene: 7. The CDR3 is CASSTRNRGSGNTIYF. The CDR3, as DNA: TGTGCCAGCAGCACCAGAAACAGGGGCTCTGGAAACACCATATATTTT.

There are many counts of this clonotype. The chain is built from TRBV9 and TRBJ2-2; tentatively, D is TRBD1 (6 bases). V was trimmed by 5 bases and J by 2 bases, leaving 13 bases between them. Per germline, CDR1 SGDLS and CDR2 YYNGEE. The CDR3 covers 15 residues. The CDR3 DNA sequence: TGTGCCAGCAGTGTCGGGACACTAAACACCGGGGAGCTGTTTTTT. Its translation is CASSVGTLNTGELFF.

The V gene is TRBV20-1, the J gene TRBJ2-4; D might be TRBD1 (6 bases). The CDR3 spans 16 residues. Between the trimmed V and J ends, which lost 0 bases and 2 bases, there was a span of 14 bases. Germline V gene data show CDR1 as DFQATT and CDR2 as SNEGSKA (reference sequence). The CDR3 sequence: CSAREMPTGTKNIQYF. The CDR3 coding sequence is TGCAGTGCTAGAGAGATGCCCACAGGGACCAAAAACATTCAGTACTTC.

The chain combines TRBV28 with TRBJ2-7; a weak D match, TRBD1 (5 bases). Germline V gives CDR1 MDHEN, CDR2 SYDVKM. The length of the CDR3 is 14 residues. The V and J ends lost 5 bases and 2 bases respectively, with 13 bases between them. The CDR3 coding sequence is TGTGCCAGCAGTGTTAGGGGCCCAACCTACGAGCAGTACGTC. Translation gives CASSVRGPTYEQYV.

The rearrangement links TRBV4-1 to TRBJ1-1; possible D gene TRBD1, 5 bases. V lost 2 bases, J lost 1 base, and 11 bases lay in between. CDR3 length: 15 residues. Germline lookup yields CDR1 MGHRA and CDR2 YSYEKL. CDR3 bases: TGCGCCAGCAGCCAAATCGGGACTCAGAACACTGAAGCTTTCTTT. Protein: CASSQIGTQNTEAFF.

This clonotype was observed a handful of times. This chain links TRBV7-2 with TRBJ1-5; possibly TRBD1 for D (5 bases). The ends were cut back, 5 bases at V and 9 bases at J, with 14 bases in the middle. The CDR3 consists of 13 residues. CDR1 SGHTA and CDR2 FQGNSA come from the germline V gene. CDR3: CASSQREGWPQHF. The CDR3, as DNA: TGTGCCAGCAGCCAAAGAGAGGGGTGGCCCCAGCATTTT.

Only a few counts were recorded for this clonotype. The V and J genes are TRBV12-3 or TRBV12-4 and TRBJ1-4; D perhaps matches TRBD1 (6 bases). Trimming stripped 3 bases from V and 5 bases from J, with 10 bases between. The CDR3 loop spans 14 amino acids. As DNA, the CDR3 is TGTGCCAGCAGTTTGCAGGGGTTGAATGAAAAACTGTTTTTT. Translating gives CASSLQGLNEKLFF.

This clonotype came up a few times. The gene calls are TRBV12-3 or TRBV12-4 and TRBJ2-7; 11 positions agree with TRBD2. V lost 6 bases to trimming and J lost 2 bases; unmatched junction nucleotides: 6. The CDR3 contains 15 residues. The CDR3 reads CASSLTSGTPYEQYF. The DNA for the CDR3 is TGTGCCAGCAGCCTGACTAGCGGGACACCCTACGAGCAGTACTTC.

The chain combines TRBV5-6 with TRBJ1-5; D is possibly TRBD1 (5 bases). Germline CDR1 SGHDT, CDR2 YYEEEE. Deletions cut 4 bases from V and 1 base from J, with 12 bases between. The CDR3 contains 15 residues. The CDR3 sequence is CASSIDRASNQPQHF. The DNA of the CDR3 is TGTGCCAGCAGCATAGACAGAGCGAGCAATCAGCCCCAGCATTTT.

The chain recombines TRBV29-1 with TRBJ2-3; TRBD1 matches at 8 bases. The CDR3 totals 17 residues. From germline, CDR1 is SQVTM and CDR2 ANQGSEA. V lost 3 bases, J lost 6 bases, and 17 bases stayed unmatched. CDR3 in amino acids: CSVESSEGTGPRDTQYF. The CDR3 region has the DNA TGCAGCGTTGAGTCTTCGGAGGGGACAGGCCCGCGGGATACGCAGTATTTT.

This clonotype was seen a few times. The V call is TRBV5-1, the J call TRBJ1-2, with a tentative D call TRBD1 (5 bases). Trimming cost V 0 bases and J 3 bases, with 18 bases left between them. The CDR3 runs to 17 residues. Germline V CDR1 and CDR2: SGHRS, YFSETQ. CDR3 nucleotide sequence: TGCGCCAGCAGCTTGGGGACGGGCAGGGATCTTTACTATGGCTACACCTTC. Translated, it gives CASSLGTGRDLYYGYTF.

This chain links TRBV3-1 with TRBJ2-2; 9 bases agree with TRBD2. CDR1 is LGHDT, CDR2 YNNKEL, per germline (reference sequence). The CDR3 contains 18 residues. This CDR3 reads CTCRPRGGGASRTGELFF. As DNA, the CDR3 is TGTACCTGCAGGCCCAGGGGCGGGGGGGCGTCTAGGACCGGGGAGCTGTTTTTT.

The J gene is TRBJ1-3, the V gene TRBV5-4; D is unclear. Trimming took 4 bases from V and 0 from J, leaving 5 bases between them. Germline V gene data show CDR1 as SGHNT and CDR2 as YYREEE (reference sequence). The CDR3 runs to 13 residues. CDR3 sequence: CASSNFSGNTIYF. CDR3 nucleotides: TGTGCCAGCAGCAACTTCTCTGGAAACACCATATATTTT.

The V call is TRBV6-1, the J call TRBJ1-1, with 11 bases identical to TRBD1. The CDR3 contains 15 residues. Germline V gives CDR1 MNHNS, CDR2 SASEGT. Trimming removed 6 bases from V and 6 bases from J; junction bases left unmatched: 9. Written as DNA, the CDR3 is TGTGCCAGCAGGGGACAGGGGGTTGCTATTTCTGAAGCTTTCTTT. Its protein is CASRGQGVAISEAFF.

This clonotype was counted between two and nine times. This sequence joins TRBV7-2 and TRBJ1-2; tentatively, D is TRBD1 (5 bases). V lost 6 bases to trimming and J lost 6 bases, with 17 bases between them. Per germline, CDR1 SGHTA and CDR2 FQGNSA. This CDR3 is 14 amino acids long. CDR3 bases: TGTGCCAGCAGTATACAGGATAGGTTCAATGGCTACACCTTC. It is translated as CASSIQDRFNGYTF.

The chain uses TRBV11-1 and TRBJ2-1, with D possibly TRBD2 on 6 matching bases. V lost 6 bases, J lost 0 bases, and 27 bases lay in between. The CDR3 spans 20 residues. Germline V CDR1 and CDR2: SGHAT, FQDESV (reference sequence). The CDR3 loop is CASRHLGVGLGTHSYNEQFF. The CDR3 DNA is TGTGCCAGCAGGCATTTAGGGGTGGGACTCGGGACTCACTCCTACAATGAGCAGTTCTTC.